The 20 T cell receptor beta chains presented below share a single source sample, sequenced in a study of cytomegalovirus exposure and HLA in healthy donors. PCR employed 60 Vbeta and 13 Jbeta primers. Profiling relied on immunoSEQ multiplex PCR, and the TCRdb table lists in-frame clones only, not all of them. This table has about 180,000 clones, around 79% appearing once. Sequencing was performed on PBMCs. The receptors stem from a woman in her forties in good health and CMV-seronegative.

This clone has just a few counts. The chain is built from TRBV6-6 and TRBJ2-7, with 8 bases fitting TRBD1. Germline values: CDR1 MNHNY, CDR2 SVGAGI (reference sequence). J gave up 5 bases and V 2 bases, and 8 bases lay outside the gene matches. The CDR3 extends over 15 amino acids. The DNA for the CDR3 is TGTGCCAGCAGTTACCAGGGACAGGAGGGTGACGAGCAGTACTTC. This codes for CASSYQGQEGDEQYF.

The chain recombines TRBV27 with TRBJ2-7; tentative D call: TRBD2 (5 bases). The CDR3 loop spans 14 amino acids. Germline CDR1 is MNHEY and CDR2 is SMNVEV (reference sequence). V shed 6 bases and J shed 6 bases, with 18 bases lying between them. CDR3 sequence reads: CASRGHGENFEQYF. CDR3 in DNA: TGTGCCAGCAGGGGCCATGGGGAGAACTTCGAGCAGTACTTC.

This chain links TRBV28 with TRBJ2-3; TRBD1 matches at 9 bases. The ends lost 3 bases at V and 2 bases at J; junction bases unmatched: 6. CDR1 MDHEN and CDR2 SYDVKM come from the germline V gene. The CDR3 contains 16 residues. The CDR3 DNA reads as TGTGCCAGCAGTTTTTCGGGACAGGGACACACAGATACGCAGTATTTT. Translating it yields CASSFSGQGHTDTQYF.

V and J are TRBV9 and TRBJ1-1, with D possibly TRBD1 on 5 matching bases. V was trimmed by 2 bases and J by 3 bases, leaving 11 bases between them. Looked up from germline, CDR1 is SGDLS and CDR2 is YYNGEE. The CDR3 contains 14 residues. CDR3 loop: CASSVGQGHTEAFF. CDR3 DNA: TGTGCCAGCAGCGTCGGGCAGGGTCACACTGAAGCTTTCTTT.

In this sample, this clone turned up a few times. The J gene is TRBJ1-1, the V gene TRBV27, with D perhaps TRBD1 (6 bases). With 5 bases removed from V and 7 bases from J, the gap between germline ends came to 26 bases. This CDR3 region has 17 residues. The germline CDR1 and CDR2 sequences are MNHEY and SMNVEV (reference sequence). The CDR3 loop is CASSPSGTRVGAHEAFF. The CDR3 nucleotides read TGTGCCAGCAGTCCTTCCGGGACACGAGTTGGAGCCCATGAAGCTTTCTTT.

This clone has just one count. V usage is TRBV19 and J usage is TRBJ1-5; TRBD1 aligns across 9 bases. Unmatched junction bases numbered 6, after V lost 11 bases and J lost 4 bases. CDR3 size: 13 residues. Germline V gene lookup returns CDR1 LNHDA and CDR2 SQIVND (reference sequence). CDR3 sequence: CASKDRGNQPQHF. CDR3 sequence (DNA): TGTGCCTCGAAGGACAGGGGAAATCAGCCCCAGCATTTT.

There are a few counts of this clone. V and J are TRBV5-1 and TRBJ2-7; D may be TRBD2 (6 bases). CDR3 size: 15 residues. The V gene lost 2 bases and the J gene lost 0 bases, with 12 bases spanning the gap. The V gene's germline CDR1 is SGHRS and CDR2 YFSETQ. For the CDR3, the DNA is TGCGCCAGCAGCTTTGGTCGGGGGAGCTCCTACGAGCAGTACTTC. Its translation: CASSFGRGSSYEQYF.

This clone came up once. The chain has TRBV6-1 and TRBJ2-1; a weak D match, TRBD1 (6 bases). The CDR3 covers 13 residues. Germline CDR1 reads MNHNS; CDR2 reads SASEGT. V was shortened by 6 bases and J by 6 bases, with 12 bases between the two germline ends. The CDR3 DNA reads TGTGCCAGCAGAACCACAGGGATCAATGAGCAGTTCTTC. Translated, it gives CASRTTGINEQFF.

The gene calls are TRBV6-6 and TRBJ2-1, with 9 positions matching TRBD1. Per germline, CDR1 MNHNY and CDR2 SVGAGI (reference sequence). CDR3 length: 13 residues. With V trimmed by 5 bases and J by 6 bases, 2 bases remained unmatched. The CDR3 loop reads CASSGQGSNEQFF. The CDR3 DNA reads TGTGCCAGCAGTGGACAGGGGTCCAATGAGCAGTTCTTC.

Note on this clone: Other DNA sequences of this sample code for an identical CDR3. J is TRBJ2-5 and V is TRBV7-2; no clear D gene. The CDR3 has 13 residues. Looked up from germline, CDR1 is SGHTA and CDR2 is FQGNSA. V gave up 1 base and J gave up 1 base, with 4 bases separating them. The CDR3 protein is CASSLELQETQYF. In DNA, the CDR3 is TGTGCCAGCAGCTTAGAGCTCCAAGAGACCCAGTACTTC.

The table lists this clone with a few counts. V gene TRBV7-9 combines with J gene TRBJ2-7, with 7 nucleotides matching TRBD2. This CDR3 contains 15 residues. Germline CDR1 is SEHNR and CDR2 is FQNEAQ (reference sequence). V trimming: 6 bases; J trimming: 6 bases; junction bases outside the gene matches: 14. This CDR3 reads CASSPGTGRIGEQYF. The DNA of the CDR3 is TGTGCCAGCAGTCCAGGTACCGGGAGGATAGGCGAGCAGTACTTC.

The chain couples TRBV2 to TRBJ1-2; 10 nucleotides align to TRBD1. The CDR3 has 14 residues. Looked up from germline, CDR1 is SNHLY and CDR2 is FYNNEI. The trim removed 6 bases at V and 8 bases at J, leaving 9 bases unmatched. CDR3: CASSLSTGGGGYTF. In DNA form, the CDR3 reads TGTGCCAGCAGCTTATCGACAGGGGGCGGCGGCTACACCTTC. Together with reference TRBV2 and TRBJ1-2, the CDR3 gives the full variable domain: EPEVTQTPSHQVTQMGQEVILRCVPISNHLYFYWYRQILGQKVEFLVSFYNNEISEKSEIFDDQFSVERPDGSNFTLKIRSTKLEDSAMYFCASSLSTGGGGYTFGSGTRLTVV.

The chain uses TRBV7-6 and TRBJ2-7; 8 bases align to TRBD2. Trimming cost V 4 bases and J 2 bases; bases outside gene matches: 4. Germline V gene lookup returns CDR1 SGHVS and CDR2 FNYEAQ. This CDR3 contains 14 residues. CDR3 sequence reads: CASSSSGSAYEQYF. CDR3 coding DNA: TGTGCCAGCAGCTCGAGCGGGAGTGCCTACGAGCAGTACTTC. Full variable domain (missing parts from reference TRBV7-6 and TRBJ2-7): GAGVSQSPRYKVTKRGQDVALRCDPISGHVSLYWYRQALGQGPEFLTYFNYEAQQDKSGLPNDRFSAERPEGSISTLTIQRTEQRDSAMYRCASSSSGSAYEQYFGPGTRLTVT.

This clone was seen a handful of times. The CDR3 DNA follows: TGTGCCAGCAGCGTATTGGCGGGAGGCAGTGGAGAGACCCAGTACTTC. Translating it yields CASSVLAGGSGETQYF. This chain joins TRBV9 and TRBJ2-5; TRBD2 aligns across 8 bases. Unmatched junction bases numbered 9, after V lost 1 base and J lost 4 bases. The CDR3 is 16 amino acids. The germline V gene encodes CDR1 SGDLS and CDR2 YYNGEE. Full variable domain (outside the CDR3, taken from reference TRBV9 and TRBJ2-5): DSGVTQTPKHLITATGQRVTLRCSPRSGDLSVYWYQQSLDQGLQFLIQYYNGEERAKGNILERFSAQQFPDLHSELNLSSLELGDSALYFCASSVLAGGSGETQYFGPGTRLLVL.

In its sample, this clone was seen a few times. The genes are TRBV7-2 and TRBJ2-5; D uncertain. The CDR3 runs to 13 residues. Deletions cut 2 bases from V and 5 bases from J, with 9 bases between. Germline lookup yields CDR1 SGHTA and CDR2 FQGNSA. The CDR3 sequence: CASSLSQMETQYF. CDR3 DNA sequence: TGTGCCAGCAGCTTATCACAGATGGAGACCCAGTACTTC.

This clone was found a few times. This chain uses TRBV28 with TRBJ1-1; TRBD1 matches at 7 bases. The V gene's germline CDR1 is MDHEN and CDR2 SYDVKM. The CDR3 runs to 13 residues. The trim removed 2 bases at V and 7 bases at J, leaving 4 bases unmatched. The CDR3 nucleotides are TGTGCCAGCAGTTTACGGCAGGGGGATGAAGCTTTCTTT. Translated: CASSLRQGDEAFF.

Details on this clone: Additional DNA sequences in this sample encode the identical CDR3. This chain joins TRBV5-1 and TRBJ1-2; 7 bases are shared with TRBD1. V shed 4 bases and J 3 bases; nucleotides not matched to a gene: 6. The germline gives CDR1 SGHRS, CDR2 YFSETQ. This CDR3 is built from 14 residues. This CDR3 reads CASSVLGTDYGYTF. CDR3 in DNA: TGCGCCAGCAGCGTACTCGGGACAGACTATGGCTACACCTTC.

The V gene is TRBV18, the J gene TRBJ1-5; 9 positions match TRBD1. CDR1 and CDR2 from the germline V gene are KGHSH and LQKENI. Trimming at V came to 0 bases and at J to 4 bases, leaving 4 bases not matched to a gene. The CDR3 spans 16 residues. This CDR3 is CASSPPGTGRNQPQHF. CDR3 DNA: TGTGCCAGCTCACCACCAGGGACAGGGCGAAATCAGCCCCAGCATTTT.

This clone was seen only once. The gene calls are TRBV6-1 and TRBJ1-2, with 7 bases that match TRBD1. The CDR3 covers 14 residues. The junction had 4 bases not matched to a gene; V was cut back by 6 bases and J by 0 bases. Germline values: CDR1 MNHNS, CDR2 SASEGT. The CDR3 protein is CASSSTGTNYGYTF. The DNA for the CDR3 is TGTGCCAGCAGCTCGACAGGGACTAACTATGGCTACACCTTC.

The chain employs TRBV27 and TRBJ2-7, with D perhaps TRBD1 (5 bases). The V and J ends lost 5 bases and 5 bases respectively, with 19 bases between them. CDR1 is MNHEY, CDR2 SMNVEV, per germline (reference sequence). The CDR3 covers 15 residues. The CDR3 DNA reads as TGTGCCAGCAGTCCTCCTAACAGGCCGCGCGACGAGCAGTACTTC. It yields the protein CASSPPNRPRDEQYF.